This T cell receptor (beta chain) was captured in a study of breast tumors, draining lymph nodes, adjacent tissues. This clonotype showed up many times. The CDR3 consists of 18 residues. The V gene lost 1 base and the J gene lost 4 bases, with 20 bases spanning the gap. The germline gives CDR1 MNHNS, CDR2 SASEGT. TCRdb re-analysed the multiplex PCR reads in MiXCR, keeping a single row per CDR3 protein. The sample includes 50,000 to 65,000 distinct CDR3 sequences, around 45% of them seen just once. The chain couples TRBV6-1 to TRBJ1-5; D is perhaps TRBD1 (5 bases). The sequenced sample consisted of breast tumor tissue. This TCR was recovered from a female donor with breast cancer. Some clones in this sample may be carry-over from other donors' samples. CDR3 sequence: CASSEGVRVGGRNQPQHF. The CDR3 DNA sequence: TGTGCCAGCAGTGAAGGCGTTCGAGTTGGGGGTCGGAATCAGCCCCAGCATTTT.